This TCR beta chain was captured by sequencing in a study of T cells in narcolepsy. Libraries were prepared by immunoSEQ multiplex PCR; TCRdb keeps only in-frame clonotypes and omits some of them. The sample yields 25,000 to 35,000 clones, over 80% seen once. V was trimmed by 2 bases and J by 0 bases, leaving 6 bases between them. Germline CDR1 SNHLY, CDR2 FYNNEI. The CDR3 sequence is 14 residues long. The rearrangement uses TRBV2 and TRBJ2-3; D is undetermined. The sample was CD45RA- memory CD4+ T cells from PBMCs. The sequence was collected from a human donor with narcolepsy. The CDR3 region has the DNA TGTGCCAGCAGTGAAATCCGGAGCACAGATACGCAGTATTTT. Protein product: CASSEIRSTDTQYF.